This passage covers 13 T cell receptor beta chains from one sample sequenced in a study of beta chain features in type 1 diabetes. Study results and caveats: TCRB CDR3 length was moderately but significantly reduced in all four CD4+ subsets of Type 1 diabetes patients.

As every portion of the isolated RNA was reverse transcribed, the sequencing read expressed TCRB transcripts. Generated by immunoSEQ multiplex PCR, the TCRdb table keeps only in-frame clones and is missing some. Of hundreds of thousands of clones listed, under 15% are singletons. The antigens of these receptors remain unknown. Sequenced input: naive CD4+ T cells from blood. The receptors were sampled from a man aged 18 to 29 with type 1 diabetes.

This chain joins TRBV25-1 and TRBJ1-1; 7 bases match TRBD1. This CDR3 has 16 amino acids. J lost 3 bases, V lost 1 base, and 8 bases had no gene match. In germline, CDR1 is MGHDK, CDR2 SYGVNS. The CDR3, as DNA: TGTGCCAGCAGTGAATGGGCAGGGGGGCAGGACACTGAAGCTTTCTTT. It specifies CASSEWAGGQDTEAFF.

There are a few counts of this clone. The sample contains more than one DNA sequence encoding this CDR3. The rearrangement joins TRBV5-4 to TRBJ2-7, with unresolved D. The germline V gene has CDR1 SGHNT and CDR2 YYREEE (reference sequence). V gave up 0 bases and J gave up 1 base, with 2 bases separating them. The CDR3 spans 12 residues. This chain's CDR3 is CASSLESYEQYF. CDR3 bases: TGTGCCAGCAGCTTGGAATCCTACGAGCAGTACTTC.

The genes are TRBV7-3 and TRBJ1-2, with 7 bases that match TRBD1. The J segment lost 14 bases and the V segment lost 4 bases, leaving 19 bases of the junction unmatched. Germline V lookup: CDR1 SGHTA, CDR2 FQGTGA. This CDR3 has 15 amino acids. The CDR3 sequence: CASSSTGTEPLSLTF. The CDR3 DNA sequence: TGTGCCAGCAGCTCGACCGGGACAGAACCCCTTTCCCTAACCTTC.

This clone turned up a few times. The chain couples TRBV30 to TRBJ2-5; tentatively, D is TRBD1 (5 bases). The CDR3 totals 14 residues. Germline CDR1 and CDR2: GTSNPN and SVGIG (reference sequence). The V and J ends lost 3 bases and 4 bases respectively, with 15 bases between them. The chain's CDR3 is CAWRGLGPPETQYF. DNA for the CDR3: TGTGCCTGGAGAGGCCTGGGGCCTCCAGAGACCCAGTACTTC. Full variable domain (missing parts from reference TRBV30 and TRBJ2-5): SQTIHQWPATLVQPVGSPLSLECTVEGTSNPNLYWYRQAAGRGLQLLFYSVGIGQISSEVPQNLSASRPQDRQFILSSKKLLLSDSGFYLCAWRGLGPPETQYFGPGTRLLVL.

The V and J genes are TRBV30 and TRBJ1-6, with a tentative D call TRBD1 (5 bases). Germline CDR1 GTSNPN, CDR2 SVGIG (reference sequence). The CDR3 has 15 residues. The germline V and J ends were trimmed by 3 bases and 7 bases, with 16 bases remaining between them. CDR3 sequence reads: CAWSPPGRGNSPLHF. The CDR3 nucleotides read TGTGCCTGGAGCCCCCCCGGGCGGGGCAATTCACCCCTCCACTTT. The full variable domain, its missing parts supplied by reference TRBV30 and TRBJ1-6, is SQTIHQWPATLVQPVGSPLSLECTVEGTSNPNLYWYRQAAGRGLQLLFYSVGIGQISSEVPQNLSASRPQDRQFILSSKKLLLSDSGFYLCAWSPPGRGNSPLHFGNGTRLTVT.

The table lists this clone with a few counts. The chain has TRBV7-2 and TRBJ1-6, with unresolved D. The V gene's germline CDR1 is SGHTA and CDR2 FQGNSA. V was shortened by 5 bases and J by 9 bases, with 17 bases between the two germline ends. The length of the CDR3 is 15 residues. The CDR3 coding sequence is TGTGCCAGCAGCCTGCAAGGAGGGCCGGGTTCACCCCTCCACTTT. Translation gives CASSLQGGPGSPLHF.

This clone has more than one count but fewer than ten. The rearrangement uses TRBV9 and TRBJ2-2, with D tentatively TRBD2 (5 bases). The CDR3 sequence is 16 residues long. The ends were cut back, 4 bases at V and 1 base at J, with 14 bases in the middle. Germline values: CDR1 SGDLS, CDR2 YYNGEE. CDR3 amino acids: CASSITEAENTGELFF. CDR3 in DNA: TGTGCCAGCAGCATCACTGAAGCGGAGAACACCGGGGAGCTGTTTTTT.

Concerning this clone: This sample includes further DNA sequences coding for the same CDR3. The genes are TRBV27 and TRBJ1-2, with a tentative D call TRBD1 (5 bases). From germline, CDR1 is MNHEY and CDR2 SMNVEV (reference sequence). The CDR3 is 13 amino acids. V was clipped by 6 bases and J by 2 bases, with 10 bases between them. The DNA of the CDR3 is TGTGCCAGCAGCCCGACAGCCAACTATGGCTACACCTTC. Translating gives CASSPTANYGYTF.

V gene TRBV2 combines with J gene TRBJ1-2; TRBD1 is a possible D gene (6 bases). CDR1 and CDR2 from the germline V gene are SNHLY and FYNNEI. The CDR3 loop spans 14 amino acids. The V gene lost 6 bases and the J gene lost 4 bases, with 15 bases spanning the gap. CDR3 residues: CASRDSQEFYGYTF. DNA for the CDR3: TGTGCCAGCAGGGACAGCCAGGAATTCTATGGCTACACCTTC. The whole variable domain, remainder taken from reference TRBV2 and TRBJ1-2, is EPEVTQTPSHQVTQMGQEVILRCVPISNHLYFYWYRQILGQKVEFLVSFYNNEISEKSEIFDDQFSVERPDGSNFTLKIRSTKLEDSAMYFCASRDSQEFYGYTFGSGTRLTVV.

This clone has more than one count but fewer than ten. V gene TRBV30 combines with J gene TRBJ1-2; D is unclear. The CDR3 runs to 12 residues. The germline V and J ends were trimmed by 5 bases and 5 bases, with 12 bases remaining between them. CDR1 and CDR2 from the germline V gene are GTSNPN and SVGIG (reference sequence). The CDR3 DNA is TGTGCCTGGGGCTCACGGAGGTATGGCTACACCTTC. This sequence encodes CAWGSRRYGYTF.

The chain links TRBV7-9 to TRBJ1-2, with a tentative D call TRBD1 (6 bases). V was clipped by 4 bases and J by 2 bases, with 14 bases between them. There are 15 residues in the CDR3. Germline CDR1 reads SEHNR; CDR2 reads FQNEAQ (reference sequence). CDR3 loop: CASSSGGQPNYGYTF. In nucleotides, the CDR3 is TGTGCCAGCAGCTCGGGTGGACAGCCCAACTATGGCTACACCTTC.

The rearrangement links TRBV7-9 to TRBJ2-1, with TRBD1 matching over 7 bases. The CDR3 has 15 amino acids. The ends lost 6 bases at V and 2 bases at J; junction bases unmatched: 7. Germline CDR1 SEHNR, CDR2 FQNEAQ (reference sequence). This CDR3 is CASRTPGQPYNEQFF. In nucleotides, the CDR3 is TGTGCCAGCAGAACACCGGGACAGCCCTACAATGAGCAGTTCTTC.

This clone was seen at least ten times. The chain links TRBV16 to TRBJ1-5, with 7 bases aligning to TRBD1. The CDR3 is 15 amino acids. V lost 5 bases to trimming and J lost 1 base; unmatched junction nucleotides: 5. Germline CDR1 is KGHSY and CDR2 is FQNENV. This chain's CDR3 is CASSNRGVSNQPQHF. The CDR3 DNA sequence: TGTGCCAGCAGCAACAGGGGAGTGAGCAATCAGCCCCAGCATTTT.